One and the same sample provided the 32 T cell receptor beta chains below, sequenced in a study of blood T cells in healthy people across ages. A second roughly 7 to 11 cycle PCR used barcoded and J-beta primers. TCRdb re-called the 5' RACE reads with MiXCR, one entry per CDR3 protein. The table shows about 1.4 million distinct CDR3 sequences, with approximately 59% occurring only once. What was sequenced was blood. The receptors shown here come from a man aged 18-30 years in good health.

In its sample, this clonotype was seen a few times. This chain links TRBV24-1 with TRBJ2-7, with TRBD1 matching over 8 bases. V trimming: 9 bases; J trimming: 1 base; junction bases outside the gene matches: 19. The CDR3 covers 18 residues. Germline-derived CDR1 and CDR2 are KGHDR and SFDVKD. In DNA form, the CDR3 reads TGTGCCACCCCCACGGACAGGGTCTCGGACACGATTTCCTACGAGCAGTACTTC. Its translation: CATPTDRVSDTISYEQYF.

This clonotype was picked up a small number of times. The CDR3 DNA reads as TGTGCCATCAGTGAGCTGGCAGGGAACACTGAAGCTTTCTTT. This codes for CAISELAGNTEAFF. This chain links TRBV10-3 with TRBJ1-1; D is uncertain. The germline V and J ends were trimmed by 2 bases and 1 base, with 8 bases remaining between them. The CDR3 has 14 residues. Germline V gene data show CDR1 as ENHRY and CDR2 as SYGVKD.

The gene calls are TRBV6-5 and TRBJ1-5; 8 bases agree with TRBD1. CDR1 is MNHEY and CDR2 is SVGAGI in the germline V gene. Losses at the gene ends were 0 bases for V and 5 bases for J; bases not matched to a gene: 15. The CDR3 contains 19 residues. This chain's CDR3 is CASSYSKVSWDRSHQPQHF. The CDR3 nucleotides are TGTGCCAGCAGTTACTCGAAGGTTTCCTGGGACAGGAGCCATCAGCCCCAGCATTTT.

The CDR3, as DNA: TGTGCCAGTAGCTCTAGCGGGAGGGTCTCCTACGAGCAGTACTTC. Its protein product is CASSSSGRVSYEQYF. This chain links TRBV19 with TRBJ2-7; 12 nucleotides agree with TRBD2. This CDR3 contains 15 residues. J gave up 0 bases and V 6 bases, and 3 bases lay outside the gene matches. Germline V lookup: CDR1 LNHDA, CDR2 SQIVND (reference sequence).

V usage is TRBV12-5 and J usage is TRBJ1-5; no definite D call. The ends were cut back, 6 bases at V and 3 bases at J, with 9 bases in the middle. The CDR3 extends over 13 amino acids. Germline CDR1 reads LGHNT; CDR2 reads FRNRAP. The CDR3 is CASGDTVNQPQHF. As DNA, the CDR3 is TGTGCTAGTGGCGATACGGTCAATCAGCCCCAGCATTTT. Full variable domain (remainder filled in from reference TRBV12-5 and TRBJ1-5): DARVTQTPRHKVTEMGQEVTMRCQPILGHNTVFWYRQTMMQGLELLAYFRNRAPLDDSGMPKDRFSAEMPDATLATLKIQPSEPRDSAVYFCASGDTVNQPQHFGDGTRLSIL.

V is TRBV7-2 and J is TRBJ2-4; D is perhaps TRBD2 (6 bases). The assigned J gene may be wrong: the sequence end matches TRBJ2-5 better. The CDR3 runs 14 residues. CDR1 is SGHTA and CDR2 is FQGNSA in the germline V gene. CDR3: CASSPKTRLETQYF. The CDR3 DNA sequence: TGTGCCAGCAGTCCCAAGACTAGGCTGGAGACCCAGTACTTC.

This clonotype came up once. This chain joins TRBV6-5 and TRBJ1-1; maybe TRBD1 (5 bases). The CDR3 loop spans 18 amino acids. Germline V lookup: CDR1 MNHEY, CDR2 SVGAGI. Trimming removed 2 bases at V and 7 bases at J, with 26 bases between. In DNA form, the CDR3 reads TGTGCCAGCAGTTACCCAAGAGGAGGGGAGAGGGGTGACATTGAAGCTTTCTTT. Amino acids: CASSYPRGGERGDIEAFF.

In its sample, this clonotype was seen a few times. This sequence joins TRBV12-3 or TRBV12-4 and TRBJ2-1; 7 bases agree with TRBD2. There are 13 residues in the CDR3. J was trimmed by 9 bases and V by 3 bases; bases with no gene match: 5. The CDR3 protein is CASSFVTSREQFF. As DNA, the CDR3 is TGTGCCAGCAGTTTTGTGACTAGCCGTGAGCAGTTCTTC.

This clonotype has a single count. This sequence joins TRBV20-1 and TRBJ1-2; TRBD1 might be the D (6 bases). Germline V CDR1 and CDR2: DFQATT, SNEGSKA (reference sequence). The CDR3 sequence is 13 residues long. Between the trimmed V and J ends, which lost 3 bases and 3 bases, there was a span of 11 bases. The CDR3 loop is CSARTGADYGYTF. The CDR3 DNA follows: TGCAGTGCTAGGACGGGGGCTGACTATGGCTACACCTTC.

This clonotype has only a few counts. V usage is TRBV7-2 and J usage is TRBJ2-5; 7 bases map to TRBD1. TRBJ2-7 explains the end of the DNA better; the J call may be wrong. CDR1 and CDR2 from the germline V gene are SGHTA and FQGNSA. The CDR3 has 13 residues. The CDR3 bases are TGTGCCAGCAACAGGGGAAGGATCGACGAGCAGTACTTC. Translated, it gives CASNRGRIDEQYF.

On this clonotype: Compared with germline, one end of the junction differs, possibly owing to a read error. The genes are TRBV27 and TRBJ2-7, with a possible D match to TRBD2 (6 bases). CDR3 length: 16 residues. Germline V gene sequence: CDR1 MNHEY, CDR2 SMNVEV (reference sequence). CDR3 DNA: TGTGCCAGCAGTTCCCCCGGAGGGGACCTCGGGAACATTCAGTACTTT. Its translation: CASSSPGGDLGNIQYF.

Here the CDR3 reads CATSRKQGNTEAFF. The CDR3 DNA sequence: TGTGCCACCAGCAGAAAACAGGGTAACACTGAAGCTTTCTTT. The chain has TRBV15 and TRBJ1-1, with a weak D call TRBD1 (6 bases). This CDR3 has 14 residues. The germline CDR1 and CDR2 sequences are LNHNV and YYDKDF (reference sequence). V was shortened by 2 bases and J by 2 bases, with 9 bases between the two germline ends.

This chain joins TRBV6-2 or TRBV6-3 and TRBJ2-5; 8 bases agree with TRBD2. The J call is uncertain, as TRBJ2-7 better fits the DNA end. Per the germline V gene, CDR1 is MNHEY and CDR2 is SVGEGT. CDR3 size: 15 residues. This CDR3 reads CASSVASGRYYEQYF. Written as DNA, the CDR3 is TGTGCCAGCAGCGTCGCCAGCGGGAGATACTACGAGCAGTACTTC.

This chain uses TRBV2 with TRBJ2-1; D might be TRBD2 (6 bases). Trimming stripped 3 bases from V and 7 bases from J, with 16 bases between. Germline lookup yields CDR1 SNHLY and CDR2 FYNNEI. This CDR3 spans 15 amino acids. Here the CDR3 DNA reads TGTGCCAGCAGTGAGACTAGTAACCCCCTTAATGAGCAGTTCTTC. This codes for CASSETSNPLNEQFF.

The sample holds a few counts of this clonotype. This chain links TRBV6-2 or TRBV6-3 with TRBJ2-7; D call uncertain. The V gene's germline CDR1 is MNHEY and CDR2 SVGEGT. The CDR3 length is 12 residues. Trimming took off 5 bases at V and 5 bases at J, with 10 bases between the two ends. CDR3 in DNA: TGTGCCAGCAGTCGAAAACCGAACGAGCAGTACTTC. This translates into CASSRKPNEQYF.

The chain joins TRBV28 to TRBJ1-2; D may be TRBD1 (6 bases). The ends were cut back, 3 bases at V and 8 bases at J, with 13 bases in the middle. Germline CDR1 MDHEN, CDR2 SYDVKM. There are 13 residues in the CDR3. CDR3 protein: CASSFLRGFGYTF. CDR3 bases: TGTGCCAGCAGTTTCCTCAGGGGCTTCGGCTACACCTTC.

This clonotype has only a few counts. The gene calls are TRBV29-1 and TRBJ2-7; possibly TRBD1 for D (5 bases). The CDR3 runs to 14 residues. The germline CDR1 and CDR2 sequences are SQVTM and ANQGSEA. Trimming shortened V by 7 bases and J by 2 bases, and 18 bases separated the two germline ends. The CDR3 region is CSATATTEAYEQYF. The CDR3 nucleotides read TGCAGCGCAACCGCCACGACAGAGGCCTACGAGCAGTACTTC.

Comments on this clonotype: The junction and the germline gene differ at one end; a read error may be behind it. The chain recombines TRBV20-1 with TRBJ2-5; D remains unclear. Germline CDR1 DFQATT, CDR2 SNEGSKA (reference sequence). The CDR3 is made up of 11 amino acids. Written as DNA, the CDR3 is TGCAGTGCAGAAAACCAAGAGACCCAGAACTTC. Translation: CSAENQETQNF.

The chain joins TRBV4-2 to TRBJ2-2; the match to TRBD2 covers 15 bases. From germline, CDR1 is LGHNA and CDR2 YNFKEQ. CDR3 length: 19 amino acids. V lost 0 bases, J lost 3 bases, and 5 bases stayed unmatched. The CDR3, as DNA: TGTGCCAGCAGCCAAGATTGGACTAGCGGGGGGGAGGACACCGGGGAGCTGTTTTTT. Its protein is CASSQDWTSGGEDTGELFF.

This clonotype was recorded only once. This chain uses TRBV7-9 with TRBJ1-4; tentative D call: TRBD1 (5 bases). V was cut by 1 base and J by 3 bases, with 12 bases left in between. This CDR3 contains 16 residues. Germline V CDR1 and CDR2: SEHNR, FQNEAQ (reference sequence). The CDR3 bases are TGTGCCAGCAGCTTAGGTCAGGGACCCGCTAATGAAAAACTGTTTTTT. Its translation: CASSLGQGPANEKLFF.

Notes on this clonotype: The junction shows a germline mismatch at one end, possibly a read error. V usage is TRBV7-7 and J usage is TRBJ2-5; no definite D call. The germline V gene has CDR1 SSHAT and CDR2 FNYEAQ (reference sequence). The CDR3 consists of 16 residues. CDR3 amino acids: CASSLAKSSVQETQYF. For the CDR3, the DNA is TGTGCTAGCAGCTTAGCAAAGAGTTCGGTCCAAGAGACCCAGTACTTC.

The chain combines TRBV28 with TRBJ2-3; D is unclear. Germline values: CDR1 MDHEN, CDR2 SYDVKM. This CDR3 has 14 residues. The germline V and J ends were trimmed by 8 bases and 2 bases, with 14 bases remaining between them. CDR3 region: CASLAGISTDTQYF. The CDR3 nucleotides read TGTGCCAGCCTGGCCGGAATCTCCACAGATACGCAGTATTTT.

This rearrangement joins TRBV4-1 to TRBJ2-7; 7 positions agree with TRBD2. Germline values: CDR1 MGHRA, CDR2 YSYEKL. With V trimmed by 8 bases and J by 2 bases, 15 bases remained unmatched. The CDR3 totals 16 residues. The DNA for the CDR3 is TGCGCCAGCGCGCCGGGAGGAAGACTAGGAGCCTACGAGCAGTACTTC. Its translation is CASAPGGRLGAYEQYF.

The V and J genes are TRBV20-1 and TRBJ1-5, with D perhaps TRBD1 (6 bases). V shed 6 bases and J shed 5 bases, with 17 bases lying between them. This CDR3 region has 14 residues. The germline V gene has CDR1 DFQATT and CDR2 SNEGSKA (reference sequence). The CDR3 coding sequence is TGCAGTGCCTCTAGAGGGGGGTTGGATCAGCCCCAGCATTTT. It codes for CSASRGGLDQPQHF.

The chain is built from TRBV5-1 and TRBJ2-1, with 8 nucleotides matching TRBD2. The closer fit of TRBJ2-7 to the DNA end suggests the J call may be wrong. CDR1 is SGHRS and CDR2 is YFSETQ in the germline V gene. The CDR3 spans 16 residues. CDR3 loop: CASSPSGGETYNEQYF. CDR3 nucleotides: TGCGCCAGCAGCCCGTCCGGGGGGGAAACCTACAATGAGCAGTACTTC.

This clonotype appeared a single time. Being one base from a much bigger clone, this may be a read error. V is TRBV6-2 or TRBV6-3 and J is TRBJ1-1, with D unclear. V was shortened by 6 bases and J by 1 base, with 3 bases between the two germline ends. This CDR3 is 11 amino acids long. The germline V gene encodes CDR1 MNHEY and CDR2 SVGEGT. In DNA, the CDR3 is TGTGCCAGCAGGTGGAACACTGAAGCTTTCTTT. It is translated as CASRWNTEAFF.

The rearrangement uses TRBV20-1 and TRBJ1-5; 7 nucleotides match TRBD1. Germline CDR1 DFQATT, CDR2 SNEGSKA (reference sequence). With 3 bases clipped from V and 5 bases from J, the junction kept 4 bases outside the gene matches. The CDR3 consists of 13 residues. The CDR3 DNA follows: TGCAGTGCTAGGGACAGGCAGGATCAGCCCCAGCATTTT. This gives the protein CSARDRQDQPQHF.

The chain links TRBV20-1 to TRBJ1-3, with D maybe TRBD1 (6 bases). The CDR3 is made up of 15 amino acids. Germline CDR1 is DFQATT and CDR2 is SNEGSKA (reference sequence). V was clipped by 6 bases and J by 0 bases, with 15 bases between them. In DNA, the CDR3 is TGCAGTGCCGCGGGGGGGGCCAACTCTGGAAACACCATATATTTT. Its translation: CSAAGGANSGNTIYF.

This chain uses TRBV7-2 with TRBJ2-1, with D tentatively TRBD2 (6 bases). V was shortened by 5 bases and J by 0 bases, with 17 bases between the two germline ends. Germline lookup yields CDR1 SGHTA and CDR2 FQGNSA. The CDR3 runs to 17 residues. This CDR3 reads CASSGISGASSYNEQFF. The CDR3, as DNA: TGTGCCAGCAGCGGGATTTCGGGAGCCAGCTCCTACAATGAGCAGTTCTTC.

The chain couples TRBV20-1 to TRBJ2-4, with TRBD1 identical over 8 bases. Near its end, the DNA agrees better with TRBJ2-7, so the J call may be wrong. This CDR3 has 13 amino acids. The germline V gene has CDR1 DFQATT and CDR2 SNEGSKA (reference sequence). The CDR3 spells CSGRTGPLAEQYF. CDR3 DNA sequence: TGCAGTGGTCGGACAGGGCCTTTGGCCGAGCAGTACTTC.

This clonotype was seen a handful of times. This sequence joins TRBV3-1 and TRBJ2-7; D is tentatively TRBD1 or TRBD2 (5 bases each). This CDR3 has 14 residues. Germline V CDR1 and CDR2: LGHDT, YNNKEL (reference sequence). Trimming removed 0 bases at V and 4 bases at J, with 10 bases between. CDR3 coding DNA: TGTGCCAGCAGCCAAGAAATGGGGGTTTACGAGCAGTACTTC. Translation gives CASSQEMGVYEQYF.

A single count supports this clonotype. The chain employs TRBV28 and TRBJ2-4; D is perhaps TRBD1 (5 bases). V was cut by 3 bases and J by 0 bases, with 12 bases left in between. There are 16 residues in the CDR3. The germline V gene encodes CDR1 MDHEN and CDR2 SYDVKM. The CDR3 coding sequence is TGTGCCAGCAGTTTGGGGCGGAATCGAGCCAAAAACATTCAGTACTTC. It encodes CASSLGRNRAKNIQYF.